The 32 T cell receptor beta chains below all came from one sample that was sequenced in a study of PD-L1 blockade in urothelial cancer (dated by TCRdb to the late 2010s). Preparation of the library involved the immunoSEQ multiplex PCR assay. In its TCRdb copy, this immuneACCESS table keeps in-frame sequences only and misses some clones. Where compared with another copy, unresolved V genes explain less than half of these, and the others have no known cause. The sample has 70,000 or so clones on record, 90% of them singletons. Of the sample, 3.5% to 5% is held by the ten largest clones. The time point label for this specimen denotes: pretreatment peripheral blood. Sequencing was performed on PBMCs, taken around atezolizumab (anti-PD-L1) treatment. The receptors here all came from a man in his 70s with urothelial cancer.

V and J are TRBV5-1 and TRBJ2-5; D call uncertain. The CDR3 is 12 residues long. CDR1 and CDR2 from the germline V gene are SGHRS and YFSETQ. V shed 0 bases and J shed 9 bases, with 9 bases lying between them. The chain's CDR3 is CASSLEPPAQYF. In nucleotides, the CDR3 is TGCGCCAGCAGCTTGGAACCCCCAGCCCAGTACTTC.

The genes are TRBV7-9 and TRBJ2-7; 8 bases match TRBD2. Germline V lookup: CDR1 SEHNR, CDR2 FQNEAQ (reference sequence). CDR3 length: 14 amino acids. The ends lost 5 bases at V and 2 bases at J; junction bases unmatched: 5. CDR3 coding DNA: TGTGCCAGCAGCCAATTAGCGGGGACCTACGAGCAGTACTTC. Translation: CASSQLAGTYEQYF.

The chain has TRBV18 and TRBJ2-4; D gene ambiguous. V dropped 3 bases and J dropped 8 bases, with 8 bases sitting between them. This CDR3 has 12 amino acids. CDR1 is KGHSH, CDR2 LQKENI, per germline. CDR3 region: CASSPNQDIQYF. The CDR3 DNA is TGTGCCAGCTCACCGAACCAGGACATTCAGTACTTC.

The chain carries TRBV10-1 and TRBJ2-7, with D possibly being TRBD2 (5 bases). Germline loops: CDR1 WNHNN, CDR2 SYGVQD (reference sequence). The V end lost 6 bases, the J end lost 0 bases, and 6 bases lay between the germline ends. CDR3 length: 12 amino acids. In DNA, the CDR3 is TGCGCCAGCAGCCGGGACTCCTACGAGCAGTACTTC. This sequence encodes CASSRDSYEQYF.

This chain links TRBV29-1 with TRBJ2-1; 8 bases agree with TRBD2. V gave up 6 bases and J gave up 14 bases; unmatched junction bases: 15. This CDR3 comprises 13 residues. CDR1 and CDR2 (germline): SQVTM, ANQGSEA. This CDR3 is CSVLTGGEGIEFF. The DNA for the CDR3 is TGCAGCGTCCTCACGGGGGGGGAGGGCATAGAGTTCTTC.

The chain is built from TRBV5-5 and TRBJ2-7, with D perhaps matching TRBD2 (6 bases). This CDR3 is built from 14 residues. Trimming stripped 4 bases from V and 4 bases from J, with 15 bases between. Germline V lookup: CDR1 SGHKS, CDR2 YYEKEE (reference sequence). The CDR3 sequence is CASSTQDGSYEQYF. CDR3 nucleotides: TGTGCCAGCAGCACGCAAGACGGGAGTTACGAGCAGTACTTC.

This clone was found many times. The chain recombines TRBV2 with TRBJ1-2; TRBD1 aligns across 10 bases. V lost 9 bases, J lost 7 bases, and 14 bases stayed unmatched. This CDR3 is built from 15 residues. Germline V gene data show CDR1 as SNHLY and CDR2 as FYNNEI. The CDR3 DNA reads TGTGCCAGAGAGACCGGGACAGGGGTCCGGAGTGGCTACACCTTC. Its protein is CARETGTGVRSGYTF.

V usage is TRBV6-5 and J usage is TRBJ1-4; TRBD1 is a possible D gene (5 bases). Looked up from germline, CDR1 is MNHEY and CDR2 is SVGAGI. The CDR3 is made up of 14 amino acids. V lost 3 bases and J 2 bases, leaving 7 bases between the germline ends. CDR3 sequence (DNA): TGTGCCAGCAGTTATGCAGGGACTAATGAAAAACTGTTTTTT. Protein product: CASSYAGTNEKLFF.

The rearrangement joins TRBV4-2 to TRBJ2-2; D is possibly TRBD2 (5 bases). The CDR3 has 15 residues. CDR1 and CDR2 (germline): LGHNA, YNFKEQ. The V end lost 0 bases, the J end lost 5 bases, and 10 bases lay between the germline ends. CDR3 sequence: CASSQEPGWTGELFF. CDR3 nucleotides: TGTGCCAGCAGCCAAGAGCCGGGGTGGACCGGGGAGCTGTTTTTT.

The chain couples TRBV5-1 to TRBJ1-3; TRBD1 might be the D (5 bases). CDR3 length: 16 amino acids. V was trimmed by 3 bases and J by 0 bases, leaving 13 bases between them. Germline V gene sequence: CDR1 SGHRS, CDR2 YFSETQ. The CDR3 sequence is CASSWGGEYSGNTIYF. CDR3 nucleotide sequence: TGCGCCAGCAGCTGGGGAGGGGAGTACTCTGGAAACACCATATATTTT.

This clone was detected only once. The chain recombines TRBV7-8 with TRBJ2-7; 11 nucleotides agree with TRBD2. Germline V gene data show CDR1 as SGHVS and CDR2 as FQNEAQ. Trimming at V came to 3 bases and at J to 0 bases, leaving 1 base not matched to a gene. This CDR3 is built from 15 residues. CDR3 bases: TGTGCCAGCAGCTTGGGACTAGCGGACTCCTACGAGCAGTACTTC. Translated, it gives CASSLGLADSYEQYF.

This chain links TRBV5-6 with TRBJ1-2, with a possible D match to TRBD1 (6 bases). The germline V gene encodes CDR1 SGHDT and CDR2 YYEEEE. The V and J ends lost 4 bases and 2 bases respectively, with 18 bases between them. CDR3 length: 16 residues. The CDR3 spells CASSPGGGFTNYGYTF. CDR3 DNA: TGTGCCAGCAGCCCGGGGGGGGGCTTTACCAACTATGGCTACACCTTC.

The chain couples TRBV7-2 to TRBJ2-1; 9 nucleotides match TRBD2. In germline, CDR1 is SGHTA, CDR2 FQGNSA. With V trimmed by 3 bases and J by 4 bases, 7 bases remained unmatched. The CDR3 extends over 16 amino acids. CDR3 protein: CASSFKGGRGYNEQFF. In DNA, the CDR3 is TGTGCCAGCAGCTTTAAGGGCGGGAGGGGATACAATGAGCAGTTCTTC. Based on the CDR3 plus reference TRBV7-2 and TRBJ2-1, the full variable domain is GAGVSQSPSNKVTEKGKDVELRCDPISGHTALYWYRQSLGQGLEFLIYFQGNSAPDKSGLPSDRFSAERTGGSVSTLTIQRTQQEDSAVYLCASSFKGGRGYNEQFFGPGTRLTVL.

This chain joins TRBV7-8 and TRBJ2-7; 8 nucleotides line up with TRBD2. The germline V gene has CDR1 SGHVS and CDR2 FQNEAQ. V lost 1 base and J lost 3; bases outside the gene matches: 5. CDR3 length: 15 residues. The CDR3 bases are TGTGCCAGCAGCTTAGAAAAGCGGGAGATCTACGAGCAGTACTTC. As protein: CASSLEKREIYEQYF.

The rearrangement links TRBV28 to TRBJ1-2, with D tentatively TRBD1 (5 bases). Per germline, CDR1 MDHEN and CDR2 SYDVKM. With 7 bases removed from V and 6 bases from J, the gap between germline ends came to 12 bases. This CDR3 comprises 12 residues. CDR3 residues: CASTTGGNGYTF. In nucleotides, the CDR3 is TGTGCCAGCACTACAGGAGGGAATGGCTACACCTTC.

The rearrangement joins TRBV27 to TRBJ1-2; 10 positions agree with TRBD1. The V segment lost 5 bases and the J segment 5 bases; nucleotides outside the gene matches: 5. The CDR3 runs to 14 residues. The germline CDR1 and CDR2 sequences are MNHEY and SMNVEV (reference sequence). Here the CDR3 DNA reads TGTGCCAGCAGTCCTTGGACAGGGGGATATGGCTACACCTTC. It codes for CASSPWTGGYGYTF.

The chain joins TRBV7-7 to TRBJ2-2; TRBD2 aligns across 7 bases. V trimming: 1 base; J trimming: 5 bases; junction bases outside the gene matches: 13. Per germline, CDR1 SSHAT and CDR2 FNYEAQ (reference sequence). The CDR3 is 18 residues long. The CDR3 loop reads CASSLVFTGGSSTGELFF. The CDR3 DNA reads TGTGCCAGCAGCTTAGTGTTCACGGGAGGTTCCTCTACCGGGGAGCTGTTTTTT.

The CDR3 nucleotides are TGTGCCAGCAGCTTTACGGGACAGAGTTATGGCTACACCTTC. Its protein is CASSFTGQSYGYTF. The gene calls are TRBV7-9 and TRBJ1-2; 7 positions match TRBD1. V trimming: 3 bases; J trimming: 5 bases; junction bases outside the gene matches: 6. The CDR3 has 14 amino acids. Germline V gene lookup returns CDR1 SEHNR and CDR2 FQNEAQ (reference sequence).

The chain recombines TRBV18 with TRBJ2-3; 7 bases agree with TRBD1. This CDR3 has 16 amino acids. Germline CDR1 reads KGHSH; CDR2 reads LQKENI. Trimming cost V 4 bases and J 1 base; bases outside gene matches: 8. The CDR3 region has the DNA TGTGCCAGCTCACGAGACAGGGTGGGAGGCACAGATACGCAGTATTTT. Amino acids: CASSRDRVGGTDTQYF.

The V call is TRBV6-1, the J call TRBJ2-1; 9 nucleotides line up with TRBD2. CDR1 MNHNS and CDR2 SASEGT come from the germline V gene. The V gene end was trimmed by 8 bases and the J gene end by 7 bases; junction bases not matched to a gene: 9. CDR3 length: 14 residues. Written as DNA, the CDR3 is TGTGCCAGCTCGGGGACTAGCCTACCGAATGAGCAGTTCTTC. Its translation: CASSGTSLPNEQFF.

The gene calls are TRBV18 and TRBJ2-7, with 8 positions matching TRBD2. V trimming: 5 bases; J trimming: 2 bases; junction bases outside the gene matches: 8. The CDR3 is made up of 15 amino acids. Per germline, CDR1 KGHSH and CDR2 LQKENI. CDR3 DNA: TGTGCCAGCTCATCGAGTACTAGCGGCGCCTACGAGCAGTACTTC. Amino acid sequence: CASSSSTSGAYEQYF. The full variable domain, its missing parts supplied by reference TRBV18 and TRBJ2-7, is NAGVMQNPRHLVRRRGQEARLRCSPMKGHSHVYWYRQLPEEGLKFMVYLQKENIIDESGMPKERFSAEFPKEGPSILRIQQVVRGDSAAYFCASSSSTSGAYEQYFGPGTRLTVT.

The V call is TRBV19, the J call TRBJ2-5, with TRBD2 as a possible D gene (5 bases). Trimming pared 3 bases from V and 2 bases from J, leaving 13 bases between. From germline, CDR1 is LNHDA and CDR2 SQIVND (reference sequence). This CDR3 has 15 residues. The CDR3 reads CASSIWAGIQETQYF. In nucleotides, the CDR3 is TGTGCCAGTAGTATTTGGGCGGGTATTCAAGAGACCCAGTACTTC.

This chain links TRBV29-1 with TRBJ2-3; TRBD2 agrees at 10 bases. This CDR3 region has 14 residues. Germline assignment: CDR1 SQVTM and CDR2 ANQGSEA. With 6 bases clipped from V and 0 bases from J, the junction kept 3 bases outside the gene matches. The CDR3 loop is CSVATSGSTDTQYF. The DNA for the CDR3 is TGCAGCGTCGCGACTAGCGGGAGCACAGATACGCAGTATTTT.

This rearrangement joins TRBV12-5 to TRBJ2-1; 11 bases agree with TRBD2. The CDR3 is made up of 18 amino acids. Trimming took 1 base from V and 3 from J; bases not matched to a gene: 8. The germline V gene has CDR1 LGHNT and CDR2 FRNRAP. The CDR3: CASGLGLAGRLNYNEQFF. The CDR3 region has the DNA TGTGCTAGTGGTTTGGGACTAGCGGGAAGATTGAACTACAATGAGCAGTTCTTC.

The V call is TRBV6-1, the J call TRBJ2-7, with D uncertain. Trimming left V 2 bases short and J 6 bases short, with 14 bases between. The V gene's germline CDR1 is MNHNS and CDR2 SASEGT. The CDR3 has 14 residues. The CDR3 DNA is TGTGCCAGCAGTGAACCCCGTCGGAGTTTCGAGCAGTACTTC. It codes for CASSEPRRSFEQYF.

The J gene is TRBJ1-1, the V gene TRBV28, with 7 bases matching TRBD1. Trimming took 5 bases from V and 0 from J; bases not matched to a gene: 3. CDR1 is MDHEN, CDR2 SYDVKM, per germline. CDR3 length: 14 residues. The CDR3: CASSAGTVNTEAFF. In DNA, the CDR3 is TGTGCCAGCAGTGCCGGGACAGTGAACACTGAAGCTTTCTTT.

This clone was found once. In DNA, the CDR3 is TGTGCCAGCAGCCCGAGGGGGCTGGAAGAAGAGACCCAGTACTTC. Amino acids: CASSPRGLEEETQYF. The rearrangement links TRBV11-3 to TRBJ2-5; 7 bases are a match to TRBD1. Germline V gene lookup returns CDR1 SGHNT and CDR2 YENEEA. V lost 5 bases, J lost 3 bases, and 9 bases stayed unmatched. The CDR3 loop spans 15 amino acids.

The CDR3 region is CASSPDLAERGEQYF. The CDR3 DNA sequence: TGTGCCAGCAGCCCAGATCTAGCGGAGAGGGGCGAGCAGTACTTC. The J gene is TRBJ2-7, the V gene TRBV7-9; 7 nucleotides line up with TRBD2. J lost 6 bases, V lost 5 bases, and 13 bases had no gene match. This CDR3 has 15 amino acids. From germline, CDR1 is SEHNR and CDR2 FQNEAQ (reference sequence).

This clone came up a few times. V is TRBV6-5 and J is TRBJ2-1, with D possibly matching TRBD2 (5 bases). V lost 10 bases and J lost 7, with 14 bases in between. Germline values: CDR1 MNHEY, CDR2 SVGAGI. This CDR3 is built from 12 residues. In DNA, the CDR3 is TGTGCCACCAGGACCTCGGGGAATGAGCAGTTCTTC. It codes for CATRTSGNEQFF.

The chain uses TRBV5-5 and TRBJ1-2, with 10 bases aligning to TRBD1. Germline CDR1 reads SGHKS; CDR2 reads YYEKEE (reference sequence). The ends lost 4 bases at V and 5 bases at J; junction bases unmatched: 17. The CDR3 length is 18 residues. The CDR3 sequence: CASSPWTGGTLSRYGYTF. The CDR3 DNA sequence: TGTGCCAGCAGCCCCTGGACAGGGGGTACCCTGAGTAGATATGGCTACACCTTC.

This chain joins TRBV19 and TRBJ2-2; 7 bases align to TRBD2. The CDR3 length is 15 residues. After removal of 4 bases from V and 4 bases from J, the junction contained 6 bases not matched to a gene. In germline, CDR1 is LNHDA, CDR2 SQIVND (reference sequence). CDR3 loop: CASSRSGGSTGELFF. DNA of the CDR3: TGTGCCAGTAGTAGATCGGGCGGGAGCACCGGGGAGCTGTTTTTT. Full variable domain (missing parts from reference TRBV19 and TRBJ2-2): DGGITQSPKYLFRKEGQNVTLSCEQNLNHDAMYWYRQDPGQGLRLIYYSQIVNDFQKGDIAEGYSVSREKKESFPLTVTSAQKNPTAFYLCASSRSGGSTGELFFGEGSRLTVL.

The chain is built from TRBV10-1 and TRBJ2-7, with 11 nucleotides matching TRBD1. V was pared by 8 bases and J by 4 bases, with 7 bases of the junction left unmatched. CDR3 size: 14 residues. Germline lookup yields CDR1 WNHNN and CDR2 SYGVQD (reference sequence). CDR3 region: CASGDGTGGYEQYF. The CDR3 DNA reads as TGCGCCAGCGGCGATGGGACAGGGGGGTACGAGCAGTACTTC.